Below, one T cell receptor beta chain is given with its context. The antigen is undetermined. Sequencing used immunoSEQ multiplex PCR; TCRdb keeps in-frame clones, though not all of them. The sample holds more than 25,000 clones; around 76% are singletons and the top ten take 15% to 20%. These data originate in a study of neoadjuvant nivolumab and ipilimumab in lung cancer. Study-wide context: The combination arm added day-1 ipilimumab 1 mg/kg to nivolumab 3 mg/kg on days 1, 15, 29. Findings and caveats of the study: TCR richness and clonality were higher in tumors than adjacent uninvolved lung.

There are 12 residues in the CDR3. Germline CDR1 is SNHLY and CDR2 is FYNNEI. The V end lost 8 bases, the J end lost 7 bases, and 12 bases lay between the germline ends. The TCR sequence derives from an adult with non-small cell lung cancer. The source material was tumor tissue, sampled after neoadjuvant nivolumab, alone or with ipilimumab, at or shortly before surgery. This sequence joins TRBV2 and TRBJ1-5; D is ambiguous. The CDR3 here is CASAGERQPQHF. In DNA, the CDR3 is TGTGCCAGCGCCGGGGAGCGACAGCCCCAGCATTTT.